The 29 T cell receptor beta chains below come from one sample, sequenced in a study of T cells in Graves' hyperthyroidism and ophthalmopathy. From RNA transcripts, TCR beta CDR3 regions were amplified. The TCR CDR3 first-round RT-PCR relied on the HTBI primer set. From the multiplex PCR reads, TCRdb called clonotypes with MiXCR, one entry per CDR3 protein. In the table there are about 380,000 distinct CDR3 sequences, about 18% of which are singletons. Source material: blood. Receptors were obtained from a man aged 18-30 years with Graves' ophthalmopathy.

This clonotype was detected many times. The chain recombines TRBV28 with TRBJ2-2, with 7 nucleotides matching TRBD2. V lost 5 bases and J lost 6; bases outside the gene matches: 15. The CDR3 sequence is 17 residues long. The V gene's germline CDR1 is MDHEN and CDR2 SYDVKM. DNA of the CDR3: TGTGCCAGCAGTGGCTACTCGGGGACTACTCCGGCCGGGGAGCTGTTTTTT. Translation: CASSGYSGTTPAGELFF.

This clonotype came up many times. The chain carries TRBV11-1 and TRBJ1-2; D unresolved. This CDR3 is built from 13 residues. Per germline, CDR1 SGHAT and CDR2 FQDESV (reference sequence). V lost 3 bases to trimming and J lost 0 bases, with 5 bases between them. The DNA for the CDR3 is TGTGCCAGCAGCTTTGGACCTAACTATGGCTACACCTTC. This translates into CASSFGPNYGYTF.

As for this clonotype: The junction differs from germline at one of its ends, possibly a read error. The V call is TRBV7-9, the J call TRBJ2-1; TRBD2 matches at 11 bases. Germline V lookup: CDR1 SEHNR, CDR2 FQNEAQ (reference sequence). The CDR3 is 17 residues long. The CDR3 bases are TGCGCCAGCAGCCAAGGACTAGCGGGTCCCGGTAGCAATGAGCAGTTCTTC. It is translated as CASSQGLAGPGSNEQFF. Full variable domain (outside the CDR3, taken from reference TRBV7-9 and TRBJ2-1): DTGVSQNPRHKITKRGQNVTFRCDPISEHNRLYWYRQTLGQGPEFLTYFQNEAQLEKSRLLSDRFSAERPKGSFSTLEIQRTEQGDSAMYLCASSQGLAGPGSNEQFFGPGTRLTVL.

The sample holds a few counts of this clonotype. This chain links TRBV7-2 with TRBJ2-7; 10 bases align to TRBD1. This CDR3 is built from 15 residues. Trimming at V came to 6 bases and at J to 1 base, leaving 6 bases not matched to a gene. CDR1 is SGHTA and CDR2 is FQGNSA in the germline V gene. CDR3 in DNA: TGTGCCAGCAGAACGGGACAGGGGTTATCCTACGAGCAGTACTTC. Translation: CASRTGQGLSYEQYF.

This clonotype was seen ten or more times. V usage is TRBV20-1 and J usage is TRBJ2-7, with D possibly matching TRBD1 (6 bases). V was shortened by 0 bases and J by 4 bases, with 13 bases between the two germline ends. The CDR3 sequence is 14 residues long. The V gene's germline CDR1 is DFQATT and CDR2 SNEGSKA (reference sequence). Here the CDR3 reads CSARDGVGGYEQYF. The CDR3, as DNA: TGCAGTGCTAGAGATGGGGTAGGGGGATACGAGCAGTACTTC.

This clonotype came up a few times. The chain joins TRBV6-1 to TRBJ1-1; TRBD1 matches at 12 bases. Germline CDR1 and CDR2: MNHNS and SASEGT. The CDR3 runs to 18 residues. The junction had 10 bases not matched to a gene; V was cut back by 4 bases and J by 1 base. CDR3 DNA sequence: TGTGCCAGCAGTGTACACGGGACAGGGGGCGGTTGGAACACTGAAGCTTTCTTT. Encoded protein: CASSVHGTGGGWNTEAFF.

This clonotype has only a few counts. This chain uses TRBV6-1 with TRBJ1-5; TRBD1 matches 8 bases. Per germline, CDR1 MNHNS and CDR2 SASEGT. The CDR3 is made up of 16 amino acids. V was pared by 6 bases and J by 0 bases, with 7 bases of the junction left unmatched. CDR3 nucleotides: TGTGCCAGCAGGGGGCAGGGGGCTTATAGCAATCAGCCCCAGCATTTT. Protein product: CASRGQGAYSNQPQHF.

This clonotype has ten or more counts. The chain carries TRBV7-6 and TRBJ2-7; D might be TRBD1 or TRBD2, each matching 5 bases. V was shortened by 1 base and J by 4 bases, with 11 bases between the two germline ends. This CDR3 comprises 14 residues. Germline lookup yields CDR1 SGHVS and CDR2 FNYEAQ. CDR3 in DNA: TGTGCCAGCAGCTTAGGGGCGAGGGGATACGAGCAGTACTTC. It translates to CASSLGARGYEQYF.

This clonotype was counted ten times or more. This chain links TRBV2 with TRBJ2-5; maybe TRBD1 (5 bases). Germline V gene lookup returns CDR1 SNHLY and CDR2 FYNNEI. This CDR3 is 14 amino acids long. V lost 4 bases and J lost 4, with 13 bases in between. In DNA, the CDR3 is TGTGCCAGCAGTGCCCGATGGGGCGGAGAGACCCAGTACTTC. Encoded protein: CASSARWGGETQYF.

V is TRBV4-1 and J is TRBJ1-4; no definite D call. Germline CDR1 reads MGHRA; CDR2 reads YSYEKL. The CDR3 contains 15 residues. Deletions cut 1 base from V and 4 bases from J, with 10 bases between. The CDR3 loop reads CASSQVLSGNEKLFF. The CDR3 DNA is TGCGCCAGCAGCCAAGTACTCTCCGGTAATGAAAAACTGTTTTTT.

V is TRBV2 and J is TRBJ1-1, with TRBD1 identical over 11 bases. Germline V CDR1 and CDR2: SNHLY, FYNNEI. The CDR3 is made up of 15 amino acids. Trimming removed 6 bases from V and 7 bases from J; junction bases left unmatched: 10. The DNA of the CDR3 is TGTGCCAGCAGGGACCCCCAGGACAGGGGGCTTGAAGCTTTCTTT. Translation gives CASRDPQDRGLEAFF.

This clonotype was seen a handful of times. The chain carries TRBV6-5 and TRBJ2-1, with no clear D. CDR1 is MNHEY, CDR2 SVGAGI, per germline. Trimming took 3 bases from V and 9 from J, leaving 18 bases between them. CDR3 length: 15 residues. CDR3 coding DNA: TGTGCCAGCAGTTATCAAACAGACGGCCAAAGTGAGCAGTTCTTC. Translating it yields CASSYQTDGQSEQFF.

This chain links TRBV12-3 or TRBV12-4 with TRBJ2-7, with 7 bases fitting TRBD1. V lost 4 bases and J lost 0; bases outside the gene matches: 9. The CDR3 loop spans 16 amino acids. The CDR3 sequence is CASSWGQPTSSYEQYF. The DNA of the CDR3 is TGTGCCAGCAGTTGGGGACAGCCGACCAGCTCCTACGAGCAGTACTTC.

This clonotype turned up a few times. The chain recombines TRBV19 with TRBJ2-5; 11 nucleotides line up with TRBD1. Per the germline V gene, CDR1 is LNHDA and CDR2 is SQIVND (reference sequence). The CDR3 is 15 amino acids. The V segment lost 3 bases and the J segment 5 bases; nucleotides outside the gene matches: 5. Written as DNA, the CDR3 is TGTGCCAGTAGTATGTCCGGGACAGGGGGGGAGACCCAGTACTTC. It yields the protein CASSMSGTGGETQYF.

This chain connects TRBV4-2 to TRBJ1-5; D perhaps matches TRBD1 (6 bases). The V end lost 1 base, the J end lost 6 bases, and 19 bases lay between the germline ends. The CDR3 length is 17 residues. Germline CDR1 and CDR2: LGHNA and YNFKEQ. CDR3 amino acids: CASSQGQARGMGQPQHF. DNA of the CDR3: TGTGCCAGCAGCCAAGGCCAGGCCAGGGGTATGGGTCAGCCCCAGCATTTT.

This clonotype occurred many times. The chain has TRBV12-3 or TRBV12-4 and TRBJ2-4; D might be TRBD1 (6 bases). V was shortened by 6 bases and J by 1 base, with 13 bases between the two germline ends. The CDR3 runs 15 residues. The CDR3 loop is CASSSQGSAKNIQYF. The CDR3 DNA follows: TGTGCCAGCAGCTCACAGGGATCTGCCAAAAACATTCAGTACTTC.

The chain uses TRBV2 and TRBJ1-2; perhaps TRBD1 as D (6 bases). The CDR3 is 12 amino acids. The germline V gene encodes CDR1 SNHLY and CDR2 FYNNEI. V dropped 8 bases and J dropped 8 bases, with 15 bases sitting between them. CDR3: CASQIGGVGYTF. The CDR3 DNA sequence: TGTGCCAGCCAGATAGGGGGAGTAGGCTACACCTTC.

V and J are TRBV5-4 and TRBJ2-2, with D unresolved. The germline gives CDR1 SGHNT, CDR2 YYREEE (reference sequence). V lost 4 bases and J 0 bases, leaving 10 bases between the germline ends. This CDR3 region has 15 residues. The CDR3 nucleotides are TGTGCCAGCAGCCCGGACGGTACGAACACCGGGGAGCTGTTTTTT. Encoded protein: CASSPDGTNTGELFF.

This clonotype was picked up one time. A read error is possible here, since a much larger clone lies one base away. This CDR3 reads CASSAHRDRGLYTEAFF. CDR3 DNA: TGTGCCAGCAGCGCCCACCGGGACAGGGGGCTGTACACTGAAGCTTTCTTT. This chain connects TRBV2 to TRBJ1-1; TRBD1 matches 12 bases. Trimming at V came to 6 bases and at J to 3 bases, leaving 11 bases not matched to a gene. CDR3 length: 17 residues. CDR1 and CDR2 (germline): SNHLY, FYNNEI. Full variable domain (remainder filled in from reference TRBV2 and TRBJ1-1): EPEVTQTPSHQVTQMGQEVILRCVPISNHLYFYWYRQILGQKVEFLVSFYNNEISEKSEIFDDQFSVERPDGSNFTLKIRSTKLEDSAMYFCASSAHRDRGLYTEAFFGQGTRLTVV.

There are a few counts of this clonotype. An end of the junction differs from the germline gene, which may be a read error. The V and J genes are TRBV12-3 or TRBV12-4 and TRBJ1-3, with D uncertain. CDR3 size: 14 residues. CDR3 sequence reads: CASSFSGSGNTIYF. The DNA for the CDR3 is TGTGCCAGCAGTTTCTCCGGCTCTGGAAACACCATATACTTT.

The genes are TRBV14 and TRBJ2-6, with 9 bases fitting TRBD1. CDR3 length: 20 amino acids. The germline V gene has CDR1 SGHDN and CDR2 FVKESK. V gave up 4 bases and J gave up 0 bases; unmatched junction bases: 13. CDR3 region: CASSPLGQGRHLSGANVLTF. The CDR3 DNA reads TGTGCCAGCAGCCCACTAGGACAGGGGCGCCACCTCTCTGGGGCCAACGTCCTGACTTTC. The full variable domain, with the rest looked up from reference TRBV14 and TRBJ2-6, is EAGVTQFPSHSVIEKGQTVTLRCDPISGHDNLYWYRRVMGKEIKFLLHFVKESKQDESGMPNNRFLAERTGGTYSTLKVQPAELEDSGVYFCASSPLGQGRHLSGANVLTFGAGSRLTVL.

A word on this clonotype: The germline gene is not matched at one end of the junction; a read error may be the cause. J is TRBJ2-1 and V is TRBV29-1; a possible D gene is TRBD1 (7 bases). Germline lookup yields CDR1 SQVTM and CDR2 ANQGSEA. The CDR3 extends over 13 amino acids. CDR3 sequence: CSVDRGAPDEQLF. CDR3 DNA sequence: TGCAGCGTTGACAGGGGGGCCCCCGATGAGCAGCTCTTC.

This clonotype came up many times. V gene TRBV6-1 combines with J gene TRBJ2-3, with 9 bases fitting TRBD1. Germline trimming cut 1 base from V and 1 base from J; bases unmatched to any gene: 0. Germline V CDR1 and CDR2: MNHNS, SASEGT. This CDR3 spans 15 amino acids. The CDR3 coding sequence is TGTGCCAGCAGTGAAGGGACAGGGGGCACAGATACGCAGTATTTT. It yields the protein CASSEGTGGTDTQYF.

The sample holds many counts of this clonotype. J is TRBJ2-1 and V is TRBV7-2; 9 bases line up with TRBD1. Trimming removed 5 bases from V and 1 base from J; junction bases left unmatched: 3. The CDR3 covers 15 residues. Per germline, CDR1 SGHTA and CDR2 FQGNSA. This CDR3 is CASSPDRGSYNEQFF. For the CDR3, the DNA is TGTGCCAGCAGCCCCGACAGGGGGTCCTACAATGAGCAGTTCTTC.

This clonotype came up many times. This chain connects TRBV7-9 to TRBJ1-2, with 8 bases matching TRBD1. The CDR3 is 14 amino acids. V trimming: 5 bases; J trimming: 4 bases; junction bases outside the gene matches: 6. Germline loops: CDR1 SEHNR, CDR2 FQNEAQ (reference sequence). CDR3 DNA: TGTGCCAGCAGCCAGTGGGACAGGCTCTATGGCTACACCTTC. As protein: CASSQWDRLYGYTF.

This clonotype was seen only a few times. The genes are TRBV15 and TRBJ1-4, with D unresolved. Germline values: CDR1 LNHNV, CDR2 YYDKDF (reference sequence). V was cut by 6 bases and J by 8 bases, with 16 bases left in between. The CDR3 is 14 residues long. CDR3 loop: CATRGAGESEKLFF. CDR3 coding DNA: TGTGCCACCAGAGGAGCAGGCGAGTCGGAAAAACTGTTTTTT. Full variable domain (missing parts from reference TRBV15 and TRBJ1-4): DAMVIQNPRYQVTQFGKPVTLSCSQTLNHNVMYWYQQKSSQAPKLLFHYYDKDFNNEADTPDNFQSRRPNTSFCFLDIRSPGLGDTAMYLCATRGAGESEKLFFGSGTQLSVL.

This rearrangement joins TRBV7-3 to TRBJ2-1; D not certain. CDR1 and CDR2 (germline): SGHTA, FQGTGA. Trimming left V 1 base short and J 8 bases short, with 6 bases between. The CDR3 consists of 12 residues. Here the CDR3 reads CASSLNRHEQFF. CDR3 nucleotides: TGTGCCAGCAGCTTAAACCGGCATGAGCAGTTCTTC.

This clonotype was seen at least ten times. The chain couples TRBV2 to TRBJ2-5; D is unclear. CDR3 length: 15 residues. From germline, CDR1 is SNHLY and CDR2 FYNNEI. Trimming shortened V by 3 bases and J by 5 bases, and 16 bases separated the two germline ends. CDR3 sequence: CASSETSRFGETQYF. CDR3 bases: TGTGCCAGCAGTGAGACTTCACGGTTTGGGGAGACCCAGTACTTC.

This clonotype was detected many times. The V gene is TRBV12-3 or TRBV12-4, the J gene TRBJ2-1, with no clear D. Trimming shortened V by 3 bases and J by 10 bases, and 13 bases separated the two germline ends. This CDR3 spans 13 amino acids. CDR3 sequence: CASSFRSIEEQFF. The CDR3 coding sequence is TGTGCCAGCAGTTTTCGCTCGATAGAGGAGCAGTTCTTC.